Each of the 2 T cell receptor beta chains below was sequenced from the same sample in a study of shared clonotypes between healthy human individuals. Profiling relied on immunoSEQ multiplex PCR, and the TCRdb table lists in-frame clones only, not all of them. The repertoire includes fewer than 1.6 million clones, 98% to 99% of them detected once, and over 0.3% sits in the top ten. What was sequenced was naive CD4+ T cells sorted from blood. Subset here: CD45RA+ positively selected. The receptors derive from a man under 40 in good health.

The genes are TRBV6-5 and TRBJ1-2; 8 bases map to TRBD1. Per germline, CDR1 MNHEY and CDR2 SVGAGI. The CDR3 runs 15 residues. Trimming took 6 bases from V and 8 from J; bases not matched to a gene: 14. CDR3 in DNA: TGTGCCAGCAGCCTTACACATCAGGGGGCGCGAGGCTACACCTTC. It yields the protein CASSLTHQGARGYTF.

Notes on this clone: Other DNA sequences of this sample code for an identical CDR3. The chain employs TRBV6-5 and TRBJ1-1; D remains unclear. Between the trimmed V and J ends, which lost 0 bases and 1 base, there was a span of 6 bases. This CDR3 contains 14 residues. CDR1 MNHEY and CDR2 SVGAGI come from the germline V gene. Written as DNA, the CDR3 is TGTGCCAGCAGTTACTCAAGAGCGAACACTGAAGCTTTCTTT. Translated: CASSYSRANTEAFF.